This T cell receptor (beta chain) was sequenced during a study of post-analysis software for immune sequencing data. Study overall: The cohort encompassed relapsing-remitting, secondary progressive and progressive-relapsing multiple sclerosis disease courses. General study points: By F measure, samples from a shared preparation batch strongly co-clustered. Comparison of patients with controls showed roughly five TRBV segments more frequent in patients, TRBV5-6, TRBV5-1 and TRBV20-1 among them.

CDR1 and CDR2 from the germline V gene are LGHDT and YNNKEL (reference sequence). Trimming took 0 bases from V and 3 from J; bases not matched to a gene: 8. CDR3 length: 17 residues. This clonotype was picked up many times. The antigen remains undetermined. Presence of unique molecular identifiers characterized the TCR beta cDNA libraries. Yield was approximately 500,000 cDNA molecules from 1 to 10 million T cells. TCRdb reprocessed the PCR reads via MiXCR and lists one record per CDR3 protein. The sample carries some 160,000 distinct CDR3 sequences, 35% to 40% recorded once. This TCR derives from a girl aged 5 to 17 with multiple sclerosis. The chain recombines TRBV3-1 with TRBJ2-3; 8 bases are a match to TRBD1. The sequencing used blood, collected after autologous hematopoietic stem cell transplantation. The DNA of the CDR3 is TGTGCCAGCAGCCAAGATCGGGGACAGGTTTGGACAGATACGCAGTATTTT. It yields the protein CASSQDRGQVWTDTQYF.